These T cell receptor beta chains were read from a single sample in a study of cytomegalovirus exposure and HLA in healthy donors. Sequenced by immunoSEQ multiplex PCR; TCRdb stores in-frame clones only, minus some. The profile shows around 90,000 clones, around 62% of them singletons. The sample taken for sequencing was PBMCs. Receptors originate from a woman aged 25 to 39 in good health and CMV-seropositive. CDR3s include the opening cysteine and the closing phenylalanine or tryptophan. A D gene is named only where the DNA matches it firmly. Only some rows state a clone size, as once, few, many or a class for expanded clones.

TRBV7-6	TRBJ1-6	.	TRBD1	CASSQRTGGLNSPLHF	TGTGCCAGCAGCCAACGGACAGGGGGCCTTAATTCACCCCTCCACTTT
TRBV6-6	TRBJ2-7	.	.	CASSTTGTHEQYF	TGTGCCAGCAGTACAACAGGGACCCACGAGCAGTACTTC
TRBV21-1	TRBJ1-6	few	.	CASSKVGGCSYNSPLHF	TGTGCCAGCAGTAAAGTGGGAGGTTGCTCCTATAATTCACCCCTCCACTTT
TRBV5-1	TRBJ1-6	.	TRBD1	CASSLTGNENSPLHF	TGCGCCAGCAGCCTGACAGGGAATGAGAATTCACCCCTCCACTTT
TRBV5-1	TRBJ2-3	.	TRBD2	CASRGGAEADTQYF	TGCGCCAGCCGCGGGGGGGCCGAAGCAGATACGCAGTATTTT
TRBV7-2	TRBJ1-2	few	TRBD1	CASSLGTGVVGYTF	TGTGCCAGCAGCCTCGGGACAGGGGTGGTGGGCTACACCTTC
TRBV4-2	TRBJ2-5	few	TRBD2	CASSQDQRGGGETQYF	TGTGCCAGCAGCCAAGACCAGCGGGGGGGCGGGGAGACCCAGTACTTC
TRBV27	TRBJ2-3	.	TRBD2	CASSPSGGAKDTQYF	TGTGCCAGCAGTCCTAGCGGGGGGGCCAAAGATACGCAGTATTTT
TRBV29-1	TRBJ1-2	.	TRBD1	CSGSQGALGGYPF	TGCAGCGGTTCACAGGGGGCGCTTGGTGGCTACCCCTTC
TRBV7-2	TRBJ2-5	.	.	CASSWKGGGTQYF	TGTGCCAGCAGCTGGAAGGGAGGTGGGACCCAGTACTTC
TRBV27	TRBJ2-7	.	TRBD2	CASRSGLAGVYEQYF	TGTGCCAGCAGATCCGGACTAGCGGGGGTATACGAGCAGTACTTC
TRBV6-4	TRBJ2-3	.	.	CASSETGTLVTDTQYF	TGTGCCAGCAGTGAAACCGGGACTCTGGTCACAGATACGCAGTATTTT
TRBV5-1	TRBJ2-4	.	.	CASSLAVIGQENIQYF	TGCGCCAGCAGCTTGGCCGTTATTGGGCAGGAAAACATTCAGTACTTC
TRBV19	TRBJ2-7	.	.	CASSLVKGHFYEQYF	TGTGCCAGTAGTCTGGTTAAAGGACACTTCTACGAGCAGTACTTC
TRBV7-2	TRBJ1-6	once	.	CASRSDNSPLHF	TGTGCCAGCCGCAGCGACAATTCACCCCTCCACTTT
TRBV15	TRBJ1-2	.	.	CATSRVGQNYGYTF	TGTGCCACCAGCAGAGTTGGACAGAACTATGGCTACACCTTC
TRBV6-6	TRBJ2-3	.	TRBD1	CASSRRTGLTDTQYF	TGTGCCAGCAGTAGAAGGACAGGCCTCACAGATACGCAGTATTTT
TRBV15	TRBJ2-7	once	TRBD1	CATSTGTASYEQYF	TGTGCCACCAGTACCGGGACAGCCTCCTACGAGCAGTACTTC
TRBV7-9	TRBJ1-1	.	TRBD1	CATWRDSIFF	TGTGCCACCTGGAGGGACAGCATTTTCTTT
TRBV19	TRBJ1-1	.	.	CASSIGRGERTEAFF	TGTGCCAGTAGTATAGGAAGGGGCGAGAGAACTGAAGCTTTCTTT
TRBV13	TRBJ2-1	.	TRBD1	CASSSTGAGEQFF	TGTGCCAGCAGCTCCACAGGGGCCGGTGAGCAGTTCTTC
TRBV5-1	TRBJ1-1	few	.	CASSGGVGTEAFF	TGCGCCAGCAGCGGAGGGGTGGGCACTGAAGCTTTCTTT
TRBV5-1	TRBJ1-1	.	.	CASSLRGVSEAFF	TGCGCCAGCAGCTTGAGGGGTGTAAGTGAAGCTTTCTTT
TRBV5-1	TRBJ2-3	.	TRBD2	CASSERGGSTDTQYF	TGCGCCAGCAGTGAACGGGGGGGTTCCACAGATACGCAGTATTTT
TRBV19	TRBJ1-2	.	.	CASSTGTGYGYTF	TGTGCCAGTAGCACGGGAACCGGCTATGGCTACACCTTC
TRBV29-1	TRBJ1-2	.	.	CSVGVGGDGYTF	TGCAGCGTCGGGGTGGGGGGGGATGGCTACACCTTC
TRBV19	TRBJ1-1	few	.	CASSVQGNTEAFF	TGTGCCAGTAGTGTACAGGGGAACACTGAAGCTTTCTTT
TRBV29-1	TRBJ2-1	.	TRBD2	CSVEIMAGAYNEQFF	TGCAGCGTTGAAATAATGGCGGGGGCCTACAATGAGCAGTTCTTC
TRBV28	TRBJ2-3	few	.	CASCSTLPGTWDTDTQYF	TGTGCCAGCTGTTCCACGTTACCCGGGACTTGGGACACAGATACGCAGTATTTT
TRBV6-1	TRBJ1-1	few	TRBD1	CAGITGGSTEAFF	TGTGCCGGAATTACAGGGGGTTCTACTGAAGCTTTCTTT
TRBV4-3	TRBJ2-5	.	TRBD2	CASSQAGTSGAEETQYF	TGCGCCAGCAGCCAAGCCGGGACTAGCGGGGCCGAAGAGACCCAGTACTTC
TRBV18	TRBJ1-2	.	.	CASSPSRDYGYTF	TGTGCCAGCTCACCATCCCGGGACTATGGCTACACCTTC
TRBV19	TRBJ1-5	few	.	CASIDRGGSNQPQHF	TGTGCCAGTATCGACCGGGGGGGAAGCAATCAGCCCCAGCATTTT
TRBV19	TRBJ2-1	.	TRBD1	CASTGGQGSTYGYNEQFF	TGTGCCAGTACTGGGGGACAGGGGTCAACGTACGGGTACAATGAGCAGTTCTTC
TRBV7-2	TRBJ1-2	.	.	CASSLITPGQRGGYTF	TGTGCCAGCAGCTTGATTACCCCGGGACAAAGGGGTGGCTACACCTTC
TRBV4-3	TRBJ1-1	.	.	CASSQEGGNTEAFF	TGCGCCAGCAGCCAAGAGGGAGGGAACACTGAAGCTTTCTTT
TRBV6-5	TRBJ2-7	many	TRBD1	CASSYAAGGNEQYF	TGTGCCAGCAGTTACGCGGCAGGGGGCAACGAGCAGTACTTC
TRBV19	TRBJ2-2	.	TRBD2	CASKVGGGGPGELFF	TGTGCCAGTAAGGTCGGCGGGGGAGGACCCGGGGAGCTGTTTTTT
TRBV18	TRBJ1-1	.	.	CASSPREYRAEGTEAFF	TGTGCCAGCTCACCAAGAGAGTACAGGGCTGAGGGGACTGAAGCTTTCTTT
TRBV15	TRBJ2-3	few	TRBD2	CATSRDGLATDTQYF	TGTGCCACCAGCAGAGATGGACTAGCAACAGATACGCAGTATTTT
TRBV5-4	TRBJ1-2	.	.	CASSLFSNYGYTF	TGTGCCAGCAGCTTGTTCTCTAACTATGGCTACACCTTC
TRBV6-6	TRBJ1-2	.	TRBD1	CASSPTGWDGGYTF	TGTGCCAGCAGTCCGACAGGGTGGGACGGCGGCTACACCTTC
TRBV28	TRBJ1-5	few	.	CATMSRQTYNQPQHF	TGTGCCACCATGTCCCGACAGACTTACAATCAGCCCCAGCATTTT
TRBV10-3	TRBJ2-1	few	TRBD2	CAISEGTSGVRGEQFF	TGTGCCATCAGTGAGGGGACTAGCGGGGTTCGGGGTGAGCAGTTCTTC
TRBV18	TRBJ2-7	.	.	CASSPGSITGTYEQYF	TGTGCCAGCTCACCTGGGTCCATCACAGGTACCTACGAGCAGTACTTC
TRBV5-1	TRBJ1-2	.	TRBD1	CASSPGQDGYTF	TGCGCCAGCAGCCCCGGACAGGATGGCTACACCTTC
TRBV27	TRBJ1-6	.	.	CASTPGDNNSPLHF	TGTGCCAGCACCCCCGGGGACAATAATTCACCCCTCCACTTT
TRBV7-2	TRBJ2-7	.	.	CASSPRPGAYEQYF	TGTGCCAGCAGCCCGAGGCCTGGTGCCTACGAGCAGTACTTC
TRBV5-4	TRBJ1-5	once	.	CASSGGSGQPQHF	TGTGCCAGCAGTGGGGGCTCAGGTCAGCCCCAGCATTTT
TRBV6-4	TRBJ1-2	few	.	CASSDSYTPANYGYPF	TGTGCCAGCAGTGACTCCTATACTCCCGCCAACTATGGCTACCCCTTC
TRBV2	TRBJ1-5	.	.	CASSRRGNSNQPQHF	TGTGCCAGCAGCCGCCGGGGGAATAGCAATCAGCCCCAGCATTTT
TRBV9	TRBJ2-1	.	TRBD1	CASSVTGQGANNEQFF	TGTGCCAGCAGCGTAACCGGACAGGGGGCAAACAATGAGCAGTTCTTC
TRBV7-9	TRBJ1-1	.	TRBD1	CASSLGQGEVNTEAFF	TGTGCCAGCAGCTTAGGGCAGGGGGAAGTGAACACTGAAGCTTTCTTT
TRBV9	TRBJ1-2	.	TRBD1	CASSPRTGGYLYGYTF	TGTGCCAGCAGCCCCCGGACAGGGGGCTACCTTTATGGCTACACCTTC
TRBV10-3	TRBJ1-1	.	.	CAISEGGLNTEAFF	TGTGCCATCAGTGAGGGAGGGTTGAACACTGAAGCTTTCTTT
TRBV7-9	TRBJ1-5	.	TRBD1	CASSLEGDTGGKGNQPQHF	TGTGCCAGCAGCTTAGAGGGGGACACAGGGGGCAAGGGCAATCAGCCCCAGCATTTT
TRBV4-3	TRBJ2-3	few	TRBD2	CASSQEPPGLAGVSHSTDTQYF	TGCGCCAGCAGCCAAGAGCCTCCGGGACTAGCGGGGGTTTCCCATAGCACAGATACGCAGTATTTT
TRBV28	TRBJ1-3	.	.	CATKDSSGNTIYF	TGTGCCACCAAAGACAGCTCTGGAAACACCATATATTTT
TRBV18	TRBJ1-5	few	.	CASSPDGNQPQHF	TGTGCCAGCTCTCCCGACGGGAATCAGCCCCAGCATTTT